This T cell receptor beta chain was sequenced during a study of regulatory T cells in long-lasting Graves disease. This clonotype was detected many times. The antigen is not known. Arm-PCR of CDR3 regions and iRepertoire HTBI primers were the basis on which TCR beta libraries were built. TCRdb reprocessed the multiplex PCR reads via MiXCR and lists one record per CDR3 protein. The sample includes 350,000 to 550,000 distinct CDR3 sequences, roughly 17% of them seen just once. Described time point: newly diagnosed GD, antithyroid drugs for less than 3 months. The authors made the TCR library using RNA they extracted from PBMCs. Study-wide findings and caveats: Preferential use of TRBV28, TRBJ1-2 and TRBJ2-5 was seen in persistent disease. Lower TCR diversity was seen in persistent Graves' patients than in newly diagnosed ones.

V lost 0 bases, J lost 2 bases, and 18 bases lay in between. The CDR3 has 18 residues. Per germline, CDR1 SGHVS and CDR2 FNYEAQ. The same data also contributed to another study, on T cells in Graves' hyperthyroidism and ophthalmopathy.

This sequence was found in a woman under 30 with Graves disease. The sample was peripheral blood mononuclear cells (PBMCs), taken at new diagnosis, from a patient treated with antithyroid drugs. This chain uses TRBV7-6 with TRBJ2-3; a weak D match, TRBD2 (6 bases). Written as DNA, the CDR3 is TGTGCCAGCAGCTTAGCCCTAGCGAGCGGTGTTTCCACAGATACGCAGTATTTT. This sequence encodes CASSLALASGVSTDTQYF.